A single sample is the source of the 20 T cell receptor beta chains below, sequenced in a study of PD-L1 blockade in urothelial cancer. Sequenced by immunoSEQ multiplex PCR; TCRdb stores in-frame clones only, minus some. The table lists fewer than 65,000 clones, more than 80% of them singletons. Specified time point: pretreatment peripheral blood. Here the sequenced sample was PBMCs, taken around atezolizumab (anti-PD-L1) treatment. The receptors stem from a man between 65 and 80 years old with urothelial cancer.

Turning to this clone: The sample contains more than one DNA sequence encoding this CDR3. The CDR3: CASSLEASSYNEQFF. The CDR3 coding sequence is TGTGCCAGCAGCTTAGAAGCTAGCTCCTACAATGAGCAGTTCTTC. This chain connects TRBV11-2 to TRBJ2-1; D gene ambiguous. Trimming took off 0 bases at V and 0 bases at J, with 6 bases between the two ends. Germline values: CDR1 SGHAT, CDR2 FQNNGV. The CDR3 sequence is 15 residues long.

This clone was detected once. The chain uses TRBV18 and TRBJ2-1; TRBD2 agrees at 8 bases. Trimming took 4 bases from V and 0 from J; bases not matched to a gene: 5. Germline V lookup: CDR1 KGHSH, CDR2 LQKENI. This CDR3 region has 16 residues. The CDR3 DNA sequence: TGTGCCAGCTCACTTGGGACTAGTCCCTCCTACAATGAGCAGTTCTTC. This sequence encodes CASSLGTSPSYNEQFF.

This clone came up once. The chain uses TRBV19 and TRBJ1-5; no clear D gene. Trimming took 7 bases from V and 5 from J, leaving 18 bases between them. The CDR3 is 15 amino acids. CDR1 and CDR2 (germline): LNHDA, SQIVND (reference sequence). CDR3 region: CASTPSGGIDQPQHF. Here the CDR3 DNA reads TGTGCCAGTACTCCCTCGGGAGGGATCGATCAGCCCCAGCATTTT.

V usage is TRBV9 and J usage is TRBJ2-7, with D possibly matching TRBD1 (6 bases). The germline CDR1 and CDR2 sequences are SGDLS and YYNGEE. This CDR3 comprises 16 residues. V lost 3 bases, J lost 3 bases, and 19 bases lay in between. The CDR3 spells CASSAHLMAGDYEQYF. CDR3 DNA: TGTGCCAGCAGCGCCCACCTAATGGCAGGGGACTACGAGCAGTACTTC.

CDR3 loop: CASSLAPGLYEQYF. The CDR3 DNA reads TGTGCCAGCAGTTTAGCTCCAGGGTTATACGAGCAGTACTTC. The rearrangement joins TRBV14 to TRBJ2-7; possibly TRBD1 for D (5 bases). This CDR3 has 14 amino acids. Germline loops: CDR1 SGHDN, CDR2 FVKESK. V shed 6 bases and J shed 4 bases, with 16 bases lying between them. Variable domain in full (rest from reference TRBV14 and TRBJ2-7): EAGVTQFPSHSVIEKGQTVTLRCDPISGHDNLYWYRRVMGKEIKFLLHFVKESKQDESGMPNNRFLAERTGGTYSTLKVQPAELEDSGVYFCASSLAPGLYEQYFGPGTRLTVT.

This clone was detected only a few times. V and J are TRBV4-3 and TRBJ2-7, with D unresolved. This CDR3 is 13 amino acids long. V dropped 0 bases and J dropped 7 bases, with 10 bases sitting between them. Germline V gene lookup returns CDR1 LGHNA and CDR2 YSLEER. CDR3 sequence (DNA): TGCGCCAGCAGCCAAGATCGTAGATCTGAGCAGTACTTC. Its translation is CASSQDRRSEQYF.

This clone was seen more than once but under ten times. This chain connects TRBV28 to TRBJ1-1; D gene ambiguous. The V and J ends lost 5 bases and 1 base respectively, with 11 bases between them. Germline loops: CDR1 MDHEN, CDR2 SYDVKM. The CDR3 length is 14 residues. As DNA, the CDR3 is TGTGCCAGCAGTCCCAATCCTAAGAACACTGAAGCTTTCTTT. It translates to CASSPNPKNTEAFF.

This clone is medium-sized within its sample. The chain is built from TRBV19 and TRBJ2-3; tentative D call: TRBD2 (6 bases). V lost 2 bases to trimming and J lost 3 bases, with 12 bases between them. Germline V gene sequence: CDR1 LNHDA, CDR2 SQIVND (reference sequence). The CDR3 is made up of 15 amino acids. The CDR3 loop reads CASSIRRAGTDTQYF. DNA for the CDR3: TGTGCCAGTAGTATAAGGAGGGCCGGGACAGATACGCAGTATTTT.

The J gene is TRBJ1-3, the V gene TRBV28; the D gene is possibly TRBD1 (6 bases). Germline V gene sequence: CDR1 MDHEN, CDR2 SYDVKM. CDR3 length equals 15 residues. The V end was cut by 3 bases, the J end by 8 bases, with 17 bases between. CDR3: CASSFSRDIGDTIYF. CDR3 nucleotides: TGTGCCAGCAGTTTCAGTCGGGACATCGGGGACACCATATATTTT. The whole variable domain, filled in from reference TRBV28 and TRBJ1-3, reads DVKVTQSSRYLVKRTGEKVFLECVQDMDHENMFWYRQDPGLGLRLIYFSYDVKMKEKGDIPEGYSVSREKKERFSLILESASTNQTSMYLCASSFSRDIGDTIYFGEGSWLTVV.

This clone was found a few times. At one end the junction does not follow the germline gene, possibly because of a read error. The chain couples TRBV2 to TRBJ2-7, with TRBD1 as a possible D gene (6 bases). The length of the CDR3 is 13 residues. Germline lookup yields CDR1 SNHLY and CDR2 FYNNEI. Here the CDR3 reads CASEGVSSDEQYF. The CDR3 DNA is TGTGCCAGCGAGGGGGTTAGCTCCGACGAGCAGTACTTC.

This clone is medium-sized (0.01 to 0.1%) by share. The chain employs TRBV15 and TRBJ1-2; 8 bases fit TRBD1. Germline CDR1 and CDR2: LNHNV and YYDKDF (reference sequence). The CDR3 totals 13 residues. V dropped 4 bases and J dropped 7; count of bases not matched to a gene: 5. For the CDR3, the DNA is TGTGCCACCAGCACAGGGGGCGCAGGTGGCTACACCTTC. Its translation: CATSTGGAGGYTF.

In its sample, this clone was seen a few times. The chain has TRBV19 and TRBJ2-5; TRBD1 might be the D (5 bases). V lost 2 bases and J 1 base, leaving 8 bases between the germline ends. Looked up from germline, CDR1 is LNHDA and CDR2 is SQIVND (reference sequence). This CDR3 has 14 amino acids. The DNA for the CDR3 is TGTGCCAGTAGTATACGTACAGGCCAAGAGACCCAGTACTTC. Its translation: CASSIRTGQETQYF.

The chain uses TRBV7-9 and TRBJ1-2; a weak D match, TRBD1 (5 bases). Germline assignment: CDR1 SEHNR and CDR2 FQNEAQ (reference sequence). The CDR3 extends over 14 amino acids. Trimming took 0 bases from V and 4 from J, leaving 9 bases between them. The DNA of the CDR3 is TGTGCCAGCAGCTTAGCAGGGGTCCTCTATGGCTACACCTTC. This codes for CASSLAGVLYGYTF.

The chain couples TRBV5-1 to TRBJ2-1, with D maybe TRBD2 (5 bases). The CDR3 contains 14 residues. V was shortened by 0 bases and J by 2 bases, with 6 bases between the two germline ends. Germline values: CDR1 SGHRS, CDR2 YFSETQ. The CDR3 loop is CASSLDGTYNEQFF. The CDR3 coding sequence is TGCGCCAGCAGCTTGGACGGGACCTACAATGAGCAGTTCTTC.

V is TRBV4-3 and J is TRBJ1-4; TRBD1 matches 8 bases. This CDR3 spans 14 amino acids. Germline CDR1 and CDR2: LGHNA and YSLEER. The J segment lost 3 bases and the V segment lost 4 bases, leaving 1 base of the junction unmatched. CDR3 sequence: CASSRQGPNEKLFF. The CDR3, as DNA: TGCGCCAGCAGCCGACAGGGGCCTAATGAAAAACTGTTTTTT.

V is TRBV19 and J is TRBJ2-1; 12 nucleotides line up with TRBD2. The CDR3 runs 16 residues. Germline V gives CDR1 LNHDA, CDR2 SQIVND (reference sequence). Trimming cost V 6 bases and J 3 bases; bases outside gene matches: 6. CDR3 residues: CASSRTSGEVYNEQFF. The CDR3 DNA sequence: TGTGCCAGTAGCCGGACTAGCGGGGAGGTCTACAATGAGCAGTTCTTC.

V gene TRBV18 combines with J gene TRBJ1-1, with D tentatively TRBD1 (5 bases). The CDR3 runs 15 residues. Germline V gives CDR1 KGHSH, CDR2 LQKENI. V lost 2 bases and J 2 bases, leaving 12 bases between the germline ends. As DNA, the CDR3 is TGTGCCAGCTCACCAGGGGGGGGTTCAAACACTGAAGCTTTCTTT. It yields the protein CASSPGGGSNTEAFF.

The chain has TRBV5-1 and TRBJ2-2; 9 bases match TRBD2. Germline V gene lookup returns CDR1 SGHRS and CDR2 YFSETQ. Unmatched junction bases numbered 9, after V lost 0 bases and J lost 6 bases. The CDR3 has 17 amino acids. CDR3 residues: CASSLEGGRALAGELFF. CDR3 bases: TGCGCCAGCAGCTTGGAGGGCGGGAGGGCCCTCGCCGGGGAGCTGTTTTTT.

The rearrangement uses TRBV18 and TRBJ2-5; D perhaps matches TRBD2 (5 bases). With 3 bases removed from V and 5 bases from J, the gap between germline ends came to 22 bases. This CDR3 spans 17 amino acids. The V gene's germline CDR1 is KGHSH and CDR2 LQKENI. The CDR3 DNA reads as TGTGCCAGCTCACCTTACCGGAGGAAGGGTACCGGGGAGACCCAGTACTTC. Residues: CASSPYRRKGTGETQYF.

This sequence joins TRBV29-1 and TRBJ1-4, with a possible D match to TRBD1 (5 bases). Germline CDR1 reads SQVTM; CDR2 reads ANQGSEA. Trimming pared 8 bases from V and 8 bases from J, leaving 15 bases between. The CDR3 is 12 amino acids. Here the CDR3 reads CSSRGVEEKLFF. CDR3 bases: TGCAGCTCCCGGGGGGTAGAGGAAAAACTGTTTTTT.